The 4 T cell receptor beta chains below were found in one sample sequenced in a study of CD8 T cells in ankylosing spondylitis. Broader study findings: Ankylosing spondylitis blood appeared to be characterized by a TCR beta motif of 7 to 9 highly homologous variants.

Their antigens are not known. TCRdb called the 5' RACE reads again in MiXCR, with one record for every CDR3 protein. This sample has 350,000 to 450,000 distinct CDR3 sequences, with roughly a quarter found just once. Sequenced: blood, either unsorted or a sorted T cell fraction (not recorded which). The receptors shown here come from a male donor with ankylosing spondylitis.

The chain combines TRBV7-7 with TRBJ2-2; 10 nucleotides align to TRBD1. The length of the CDR3 is 16 residues. The V and J ends lost 4 bases and 2 bases, in that order; junction bases with no gene match: 4. The V gene's germline CDR1 is SSHAT and CDR2 FNYEAQ (reference sequence). The CDR3 DNA follows: TGTGCCAGCAGCTCCGGACAGGGGGTTAACACCGGGGAGCTGTTTTTT. Protein sequence: CASSSGQGVNTGELFF.

In its sample, this clonotype was seen a few times. The chain carries TRBV20-1 and TRBJ1-1, with 10 bases identical to TRBD1. V lost 5 bases and J lost 4; bases outside the gene matches: 10. This CDR3 is built from 15 residues. Germline CDR1 and CDR2: DFQATT and SNEGSKA (reference sequence). The CDR3 nucleotides read TGCAGTGCTCCCCCGGACAGGGGGATAATCACTGAAGCTTTCTTT. This gives the protein CSAPPDRGIITEAFF.

The V gene is TRBV4-2, the J gene TRBJ2-1, with 7 bases aligning to TRBD2. This CDR3 spans 16 amino acids. The V gene's germline CDR1 is LGHNA and CDR2 YNFKEQ. V lost 4 bases to trimming and J lost 2 bases; unmatched junction nucleotides: 8. The CDR3 DNA reads TGTGCCAGCAGCCCTTGGGGGGGAGTCACCTACAATGAGCAGTTCTTC. Its translation is CASSPWGGVTYNEQFF.

This clonotype was recorded a few times. The chain recombines TRBV5-5 with TRBJ1-2, with 7 bases aligning to TRBD1. After removal of 4 bases from V and 4 bases from J, the junction contained 10 bases not matched to a gene. This CDR3 comprises 15 residues. Germline values: CDR1 SGHKS, CDR2 YYEKEE (reference sequence). The CDR3 DNA reads TGTGCCAGCAGCCACACAGGGGATCTGAGCTATGGCTACACCTTC. Translated: CASSHTGDLSYGYTF.